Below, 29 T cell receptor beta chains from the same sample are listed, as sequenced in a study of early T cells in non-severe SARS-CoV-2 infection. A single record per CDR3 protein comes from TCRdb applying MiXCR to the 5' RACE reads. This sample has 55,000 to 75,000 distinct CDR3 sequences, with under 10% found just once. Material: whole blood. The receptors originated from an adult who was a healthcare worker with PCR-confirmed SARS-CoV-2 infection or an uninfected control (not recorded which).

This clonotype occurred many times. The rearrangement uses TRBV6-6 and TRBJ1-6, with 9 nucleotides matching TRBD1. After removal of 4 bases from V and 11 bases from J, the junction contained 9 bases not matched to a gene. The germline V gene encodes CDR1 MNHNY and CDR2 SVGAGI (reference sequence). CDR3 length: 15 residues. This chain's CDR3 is CASSFRDRADPPLHF. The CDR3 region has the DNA TGTGCCAGCAGTTTCCGGGACAGGGCGGATCCACCCCTCCACTTT.

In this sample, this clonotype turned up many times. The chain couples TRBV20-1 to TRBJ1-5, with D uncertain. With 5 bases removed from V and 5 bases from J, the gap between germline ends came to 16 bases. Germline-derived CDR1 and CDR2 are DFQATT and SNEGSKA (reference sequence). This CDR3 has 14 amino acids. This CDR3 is CSAFKDLDDQPQHF. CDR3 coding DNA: TGCAGTGCTTTCAAGGACCTAGACGATCAGCCCCAGCATTTT.

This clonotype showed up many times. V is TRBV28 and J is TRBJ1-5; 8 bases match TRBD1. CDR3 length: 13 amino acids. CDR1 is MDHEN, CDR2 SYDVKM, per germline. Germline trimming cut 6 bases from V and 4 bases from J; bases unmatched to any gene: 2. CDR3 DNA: TGTGCCAGCAGCAGGACAGGGAATCAGCCCCAGCATTTT. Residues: CASSRTGNQPQHF.

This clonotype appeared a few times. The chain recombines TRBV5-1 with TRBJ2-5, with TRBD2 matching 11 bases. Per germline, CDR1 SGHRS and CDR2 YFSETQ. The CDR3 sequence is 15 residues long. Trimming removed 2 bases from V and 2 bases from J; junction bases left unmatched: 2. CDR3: CASSFRLAGQETQYF. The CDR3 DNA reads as TGCGCCAGCAGCTTCCGACTAGCGGGACAAGAGACCCAGTACTTC.

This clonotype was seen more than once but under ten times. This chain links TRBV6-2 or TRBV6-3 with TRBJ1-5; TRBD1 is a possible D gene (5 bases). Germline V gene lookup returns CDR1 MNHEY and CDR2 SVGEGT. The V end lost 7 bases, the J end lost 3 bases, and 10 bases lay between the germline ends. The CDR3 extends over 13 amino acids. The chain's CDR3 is CASKGRDNQPQHF. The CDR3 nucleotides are TGTGCCAGCAAGGGACGGGACAATCAGCCCCAGCATTTT.

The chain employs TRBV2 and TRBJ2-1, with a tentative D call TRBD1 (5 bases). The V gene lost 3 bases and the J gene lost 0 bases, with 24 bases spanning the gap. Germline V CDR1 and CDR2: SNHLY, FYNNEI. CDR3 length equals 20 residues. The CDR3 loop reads CASSDVRGKGSVYSYNEQFF. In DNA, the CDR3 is TGTGCCAGCAGTGATGTAAGGGGAAAGGGGTCCGTTTACTCCTACAATGAGCAGTTCTTC.

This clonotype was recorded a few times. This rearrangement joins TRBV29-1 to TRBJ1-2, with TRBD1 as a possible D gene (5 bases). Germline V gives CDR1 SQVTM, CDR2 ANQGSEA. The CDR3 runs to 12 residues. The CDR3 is CRAGHQGYGYTF. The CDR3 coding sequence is TGCAGGGCCGGTCACCAGGGCTATGGCTACACCTTC.

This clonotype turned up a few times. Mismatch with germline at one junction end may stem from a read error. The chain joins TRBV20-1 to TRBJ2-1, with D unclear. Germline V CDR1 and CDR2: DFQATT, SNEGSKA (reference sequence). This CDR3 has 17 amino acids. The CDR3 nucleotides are TGCAGTGCTCAGACGATTGAGGCGTTAGGCTCCCACAATGAGCAGTTCTTC. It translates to CSAQTIEALGSHNEQFF.

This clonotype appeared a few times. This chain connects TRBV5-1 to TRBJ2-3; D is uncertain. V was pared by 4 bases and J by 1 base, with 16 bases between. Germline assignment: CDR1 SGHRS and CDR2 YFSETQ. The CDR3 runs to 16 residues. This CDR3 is CASSPVYGAGTDTQYF. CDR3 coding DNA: TGCGCCAGCAGCCCCGTCTATGGAGCCGGCACAGATACGCAGTATTTT.

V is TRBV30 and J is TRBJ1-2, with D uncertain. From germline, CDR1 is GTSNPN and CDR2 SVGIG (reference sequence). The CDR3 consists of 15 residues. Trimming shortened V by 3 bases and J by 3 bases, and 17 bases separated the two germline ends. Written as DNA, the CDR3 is TGTGCCTGGAGAGGAACACCGCCCGTTTACTATGGCTACACCTTC. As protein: CAWRGTPPVYYGYTF.

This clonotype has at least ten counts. This CDR3 is CSVDFGGVGHEQYF. CDR3 sequence (DNA): TGCAGCGTTGATTTTGGGGGGGTTGGCCACGAGCAGTACTTC. The J gene is TRBJ2-7, the V gene TRBV29-1; 7 bases are shared with TRBD2. This CDR3 is 14 amino acids long. CDR1 is SQVTM and CDR2 is ANQGSEA in the germline V gene. J gave up 5 bases and V 3 bases, and 10 bases lay outside the gene matches.

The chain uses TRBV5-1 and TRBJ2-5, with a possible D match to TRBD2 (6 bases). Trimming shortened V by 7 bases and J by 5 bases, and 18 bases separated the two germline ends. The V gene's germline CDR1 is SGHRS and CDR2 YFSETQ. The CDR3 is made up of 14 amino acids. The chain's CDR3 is CASRPGGPDETQYF. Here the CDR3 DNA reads TGCGCCAGCCGTCCCGGGGGACCTGACGAGACCCAGTACTTC.

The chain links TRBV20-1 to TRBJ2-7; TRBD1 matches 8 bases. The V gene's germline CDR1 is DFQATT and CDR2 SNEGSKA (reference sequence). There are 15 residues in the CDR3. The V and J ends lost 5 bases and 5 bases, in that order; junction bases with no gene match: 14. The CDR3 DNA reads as TGCAGTGCTTCCTCCGCGGACAGGGCCTTCGACGAGCAGTACTTC. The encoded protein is CSASSADRAFDEQYF.

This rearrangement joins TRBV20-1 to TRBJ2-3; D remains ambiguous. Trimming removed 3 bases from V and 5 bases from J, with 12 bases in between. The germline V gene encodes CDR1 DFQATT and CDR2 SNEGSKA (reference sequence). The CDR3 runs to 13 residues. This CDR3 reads CSARRPNLDTQYF. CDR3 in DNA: TGCAGTGCTAGGAGGCCAAACCTAGATACGCAGTATTTT.

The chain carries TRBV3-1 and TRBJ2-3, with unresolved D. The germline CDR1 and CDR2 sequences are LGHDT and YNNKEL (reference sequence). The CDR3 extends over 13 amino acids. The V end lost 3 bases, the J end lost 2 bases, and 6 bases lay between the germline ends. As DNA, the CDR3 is TGTGCCAGCAGCCAGGACCACACAGATACGCAGTATTTT. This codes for CASSQDHTDTQYF.

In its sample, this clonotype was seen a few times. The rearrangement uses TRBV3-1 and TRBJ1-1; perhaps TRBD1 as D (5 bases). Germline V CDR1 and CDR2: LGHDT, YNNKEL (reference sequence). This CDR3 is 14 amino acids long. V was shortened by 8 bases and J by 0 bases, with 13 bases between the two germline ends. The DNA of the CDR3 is TGTGCCAGCCGGGACTGGGGAGTGAACACTGAAGCTTTCTTT. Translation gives CASRDWGVNTEAFF.

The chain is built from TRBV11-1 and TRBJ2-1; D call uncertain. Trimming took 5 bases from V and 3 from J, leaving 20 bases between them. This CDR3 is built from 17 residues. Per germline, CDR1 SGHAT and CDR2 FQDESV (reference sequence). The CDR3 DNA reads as TGTGCCAGCAGCCTTGGCAGGACCCGATGGGTCTACAATGAGCAGTTCTTC. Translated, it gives CASSLGRTRWVYNEQFF.

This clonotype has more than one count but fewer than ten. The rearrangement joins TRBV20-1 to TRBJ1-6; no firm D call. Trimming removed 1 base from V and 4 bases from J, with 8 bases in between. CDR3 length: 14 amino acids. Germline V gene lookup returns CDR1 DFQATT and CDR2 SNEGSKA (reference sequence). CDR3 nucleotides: TGCAGTGCTAGAGCCGGGCCTTATAATTCACCCCTCCACTTT. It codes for CSARAGPYNSPLHF.

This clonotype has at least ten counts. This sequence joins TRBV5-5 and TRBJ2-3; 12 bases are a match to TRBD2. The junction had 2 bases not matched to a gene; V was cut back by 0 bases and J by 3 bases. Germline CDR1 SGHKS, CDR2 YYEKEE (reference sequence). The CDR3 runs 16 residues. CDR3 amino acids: CASSLGLAGVTDTQYF. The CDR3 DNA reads TGTGCCAGCAGCTTGGGACTAGCGGGAGTGACAGATACGCAGTATTTT.

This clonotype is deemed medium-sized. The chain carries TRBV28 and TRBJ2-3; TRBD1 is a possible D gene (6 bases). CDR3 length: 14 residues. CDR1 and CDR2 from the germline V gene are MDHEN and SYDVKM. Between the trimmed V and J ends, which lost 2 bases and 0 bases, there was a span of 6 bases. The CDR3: CASSLGQSTDTQYF. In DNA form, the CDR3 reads TGTGCCAGCAGTTTAGGACAGAGCACAGATACGCAGTATTTT.

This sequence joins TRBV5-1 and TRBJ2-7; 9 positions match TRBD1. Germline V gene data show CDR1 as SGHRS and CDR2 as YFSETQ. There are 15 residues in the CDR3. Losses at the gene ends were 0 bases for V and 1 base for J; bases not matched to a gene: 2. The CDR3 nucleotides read TGCGCCAGCAGCTTGGGGGACAGGGATTCCTACGAGCAGTACTTC. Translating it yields CASSLGDRDSYEQYF.

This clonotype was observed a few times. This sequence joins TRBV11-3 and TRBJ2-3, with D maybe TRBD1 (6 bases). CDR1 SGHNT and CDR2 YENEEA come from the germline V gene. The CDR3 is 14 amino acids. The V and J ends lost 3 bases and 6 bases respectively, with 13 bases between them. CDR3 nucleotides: TGTGCCAGCAGCTTGGTCAGGGGAGCGGATACGCAGTATTTT. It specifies CASSLVRGADTQYF.

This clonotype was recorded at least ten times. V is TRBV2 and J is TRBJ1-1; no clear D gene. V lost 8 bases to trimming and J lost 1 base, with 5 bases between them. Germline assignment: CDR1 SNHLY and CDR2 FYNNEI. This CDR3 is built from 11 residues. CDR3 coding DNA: TGTGCCAGCGAGGGGAACACTGAAGCTTTCTTT. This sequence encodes CASEGNTEAFF.

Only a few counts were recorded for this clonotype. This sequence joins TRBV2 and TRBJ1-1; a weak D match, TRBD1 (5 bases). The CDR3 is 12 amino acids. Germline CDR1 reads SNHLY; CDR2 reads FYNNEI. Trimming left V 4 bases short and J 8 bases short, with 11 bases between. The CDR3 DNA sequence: TGTGCCAGCAGTGGTTGGGGGATAGAAGCTTTCTTT. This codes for CASSGWGIEAFF. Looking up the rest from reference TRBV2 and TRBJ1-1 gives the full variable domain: EPEVTQTPSHQVTQMGQEVILRCVPISNHLYFYWYRQILGQKVEFLVSFYNNEISEKSEIFDDQFSVERPDGSNFTLKIRSTKLEDSAMYFCASSGWGIEAFFGQGTRLTVV.

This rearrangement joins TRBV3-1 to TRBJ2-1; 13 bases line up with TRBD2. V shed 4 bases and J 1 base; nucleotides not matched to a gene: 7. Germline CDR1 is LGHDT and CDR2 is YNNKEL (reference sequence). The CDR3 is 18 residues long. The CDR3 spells CASSRDRLAGGSYNEQFF. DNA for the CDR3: TGTGCCAGCAGCCGAGATCGACTAGCGGGAGGATCCTACAATGAGCAGTTCTTC.

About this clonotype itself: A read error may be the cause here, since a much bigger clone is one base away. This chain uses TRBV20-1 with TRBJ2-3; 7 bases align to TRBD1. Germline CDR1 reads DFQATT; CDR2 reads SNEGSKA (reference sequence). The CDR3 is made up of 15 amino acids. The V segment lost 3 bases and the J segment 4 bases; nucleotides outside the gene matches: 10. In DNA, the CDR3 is TGCAGTGCTAGCGGGCAGGGGGTTAGCGCAGATACGCAGTATTTT. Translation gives CSASGQGVSADTQYF.

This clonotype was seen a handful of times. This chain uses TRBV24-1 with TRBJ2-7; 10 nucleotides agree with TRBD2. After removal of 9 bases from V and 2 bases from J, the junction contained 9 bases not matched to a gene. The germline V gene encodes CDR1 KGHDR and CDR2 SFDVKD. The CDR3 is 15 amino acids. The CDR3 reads CATQSSSGGTYEQYF. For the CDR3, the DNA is TGTGCCACCCAGTCTTCTAGCGGGGGAACCTACGAGCAGTACTTC.

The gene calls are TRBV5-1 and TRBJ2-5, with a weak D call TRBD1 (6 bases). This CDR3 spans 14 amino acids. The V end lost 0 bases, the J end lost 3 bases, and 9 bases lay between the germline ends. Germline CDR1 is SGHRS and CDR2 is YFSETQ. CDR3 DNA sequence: TGCGCCAGCAGCTTGGTGGGGGCCGAAGAGACCCAGTACTTC. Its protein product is CASSLVGAEETQYF.

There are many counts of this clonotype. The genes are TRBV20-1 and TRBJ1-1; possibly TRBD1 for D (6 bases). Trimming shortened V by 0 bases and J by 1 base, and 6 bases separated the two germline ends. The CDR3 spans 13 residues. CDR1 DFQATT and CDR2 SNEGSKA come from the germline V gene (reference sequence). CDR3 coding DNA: TGCAGTGCTAGAGAGGACAGGAACACTGAAGCTTTCTTT. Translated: CSAREDRNTEAFF.